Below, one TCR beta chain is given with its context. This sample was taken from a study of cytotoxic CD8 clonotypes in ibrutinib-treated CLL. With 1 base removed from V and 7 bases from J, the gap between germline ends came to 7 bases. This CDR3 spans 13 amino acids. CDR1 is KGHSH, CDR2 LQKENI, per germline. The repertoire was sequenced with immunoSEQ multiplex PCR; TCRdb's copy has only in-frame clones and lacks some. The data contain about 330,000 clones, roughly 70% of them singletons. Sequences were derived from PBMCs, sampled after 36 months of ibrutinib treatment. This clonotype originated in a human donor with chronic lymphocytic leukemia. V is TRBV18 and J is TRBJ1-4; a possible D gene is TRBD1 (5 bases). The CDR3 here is CASSPQTAEKLFF. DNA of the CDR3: TGTGCCAGCTCACCACAGACAGCTGAAAAACTGTTTTTT.